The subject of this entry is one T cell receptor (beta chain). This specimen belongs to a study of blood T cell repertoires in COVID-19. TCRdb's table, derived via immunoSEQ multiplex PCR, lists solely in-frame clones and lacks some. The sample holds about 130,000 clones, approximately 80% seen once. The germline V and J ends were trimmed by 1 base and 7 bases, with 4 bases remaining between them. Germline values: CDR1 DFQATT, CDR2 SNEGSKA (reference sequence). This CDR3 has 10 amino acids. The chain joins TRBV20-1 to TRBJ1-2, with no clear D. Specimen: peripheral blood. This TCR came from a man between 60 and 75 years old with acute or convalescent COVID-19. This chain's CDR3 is CSARALGYTF. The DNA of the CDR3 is TGCAGTGCTAGAGCCCTTGGCTACACCTTC.